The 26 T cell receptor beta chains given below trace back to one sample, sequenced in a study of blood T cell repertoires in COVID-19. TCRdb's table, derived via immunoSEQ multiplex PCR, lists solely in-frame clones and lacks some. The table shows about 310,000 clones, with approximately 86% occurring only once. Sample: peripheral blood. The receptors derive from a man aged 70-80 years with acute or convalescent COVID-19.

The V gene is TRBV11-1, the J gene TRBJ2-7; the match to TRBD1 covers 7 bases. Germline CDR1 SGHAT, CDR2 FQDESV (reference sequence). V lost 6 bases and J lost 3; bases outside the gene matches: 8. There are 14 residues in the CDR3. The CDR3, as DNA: TGTGCCAGCAGTTTATCGACAGGGAACTACGAGCAGTACTTC. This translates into CASSLSTGNYEQYF. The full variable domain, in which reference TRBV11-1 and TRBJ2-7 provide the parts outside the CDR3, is EAEVAQSPRYKITEKSQAVAFWCDPISGHATLYWYRQILGQGPELLVQFQDESVVDDSQLPKDRFSAERLKGVDSTLKIQPAELGDSAMYLCASSLSTGNYEQYFGPGTRLTVT.

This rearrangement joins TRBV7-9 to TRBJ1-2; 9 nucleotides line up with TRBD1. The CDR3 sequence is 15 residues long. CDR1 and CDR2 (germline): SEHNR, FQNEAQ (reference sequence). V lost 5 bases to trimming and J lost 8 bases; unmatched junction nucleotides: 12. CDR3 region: CASSAPGQGFGGYTF. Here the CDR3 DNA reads TGTGCCAGCAGCGCGCCGGGACAGGGTTTTGGAGGCTACACCTTC.

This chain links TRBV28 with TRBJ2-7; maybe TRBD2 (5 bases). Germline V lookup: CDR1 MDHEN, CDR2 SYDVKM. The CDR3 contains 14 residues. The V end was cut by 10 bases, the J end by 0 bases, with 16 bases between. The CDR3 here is CAIGGRPASYEQYF. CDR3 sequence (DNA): TGTGCCATCGGAGGTCGACCGGCCTCCTACGAGCAGTACTTC.

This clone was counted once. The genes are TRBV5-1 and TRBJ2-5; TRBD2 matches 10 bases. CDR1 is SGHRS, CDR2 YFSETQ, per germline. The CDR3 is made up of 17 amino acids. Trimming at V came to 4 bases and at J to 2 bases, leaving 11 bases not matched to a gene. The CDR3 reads CASSLAQISGGQETQYF. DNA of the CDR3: TGCGCCAGCAGCCTGGCCCAAATTAGCGGGGGGCAAGAGACCCAGTACTTC.

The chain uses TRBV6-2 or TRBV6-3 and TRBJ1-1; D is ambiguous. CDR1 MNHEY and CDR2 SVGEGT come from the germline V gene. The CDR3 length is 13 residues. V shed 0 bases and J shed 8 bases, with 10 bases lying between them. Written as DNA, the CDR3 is TGTGCCAGCAGTTACTCGTTCGAGAGAGAAGCTTTCTTT. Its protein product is CASSYSFEREAFF.

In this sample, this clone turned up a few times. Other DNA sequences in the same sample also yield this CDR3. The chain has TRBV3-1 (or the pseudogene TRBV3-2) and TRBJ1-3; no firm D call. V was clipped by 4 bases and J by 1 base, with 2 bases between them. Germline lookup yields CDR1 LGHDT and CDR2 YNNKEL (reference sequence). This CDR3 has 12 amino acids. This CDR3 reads CASSPSGNTIYF. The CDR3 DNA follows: TGTGCCAGCAGCCCATCTGGAAACACCATATATTTT.

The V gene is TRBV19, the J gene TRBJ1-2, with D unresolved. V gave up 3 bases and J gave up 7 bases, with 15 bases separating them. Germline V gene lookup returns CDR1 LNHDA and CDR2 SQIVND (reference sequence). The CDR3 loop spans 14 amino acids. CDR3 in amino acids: CASSIATQEGGYTF. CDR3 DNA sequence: TGTGCCAGTAGTATCGCGACGCAAGAGGGTGGCTACACCTTC.

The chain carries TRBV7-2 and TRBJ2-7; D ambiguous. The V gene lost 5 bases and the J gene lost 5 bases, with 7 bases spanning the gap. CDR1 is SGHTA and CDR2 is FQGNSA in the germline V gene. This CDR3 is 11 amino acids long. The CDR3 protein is CASSPQNEQYF. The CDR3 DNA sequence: TGTGCCAGCAGCCCCCAGAACGAGCAGTACTTC.

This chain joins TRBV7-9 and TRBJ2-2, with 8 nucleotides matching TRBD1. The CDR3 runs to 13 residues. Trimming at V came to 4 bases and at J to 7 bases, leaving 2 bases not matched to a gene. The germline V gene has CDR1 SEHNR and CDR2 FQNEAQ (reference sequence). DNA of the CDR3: TGTGCCAGCAGCTACAGGGGGGACGGGGAGCTGTTTTTT. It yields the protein CASSYRGDGELFF.

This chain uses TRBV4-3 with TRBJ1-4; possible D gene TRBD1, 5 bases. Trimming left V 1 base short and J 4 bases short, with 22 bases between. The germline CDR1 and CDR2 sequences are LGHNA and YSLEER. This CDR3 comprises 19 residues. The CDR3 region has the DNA TGCGCCAGCAGCCAAGGATCCCTTAATCACAGGTCATATAATGAAAAACTGTTTTTT. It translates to CASSQGSLNHRSYNEKLFF.

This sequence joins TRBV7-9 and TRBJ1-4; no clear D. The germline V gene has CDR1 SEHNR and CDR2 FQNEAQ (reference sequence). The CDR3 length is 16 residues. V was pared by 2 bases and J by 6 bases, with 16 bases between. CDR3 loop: CASSLFLNQRDEKLFF. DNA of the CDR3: TGTGCCAGCAGCTTATTCTTGAATCAGAGGGATGAAAAACTGTTTTTT.

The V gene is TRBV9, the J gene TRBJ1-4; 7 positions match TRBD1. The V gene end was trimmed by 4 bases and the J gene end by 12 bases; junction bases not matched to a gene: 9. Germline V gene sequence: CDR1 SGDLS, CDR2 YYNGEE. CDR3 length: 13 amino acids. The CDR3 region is CASSMTGTAELFF. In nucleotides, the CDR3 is TGTGCCAGCAGCATGACAGGGACGGCGGAACTGTTTTTT. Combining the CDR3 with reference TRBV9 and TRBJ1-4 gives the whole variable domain DSGVTQTPKHLITATGQRVTLRCSPRSGDLSVYWYQQSLDQGLQFLIQYYNGEERAKGNILERFSAQQFPDLHSELNLSSLELGDSALYFCASSMTGTAELFFGSGTQLSVL.

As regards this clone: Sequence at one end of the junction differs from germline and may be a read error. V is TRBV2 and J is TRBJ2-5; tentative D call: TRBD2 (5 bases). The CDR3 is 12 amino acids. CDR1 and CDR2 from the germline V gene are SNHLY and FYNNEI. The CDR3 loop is CASSGDAWGVDF. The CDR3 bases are TGTGCCAGCAGTGGGGATGCGTGGGGAGTGGACTTC.

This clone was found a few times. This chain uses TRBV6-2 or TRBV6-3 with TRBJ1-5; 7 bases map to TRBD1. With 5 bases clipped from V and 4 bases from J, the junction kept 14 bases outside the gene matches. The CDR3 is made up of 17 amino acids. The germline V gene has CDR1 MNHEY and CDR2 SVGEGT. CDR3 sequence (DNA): TGTGCCAGCAGTCCCGGGACAGACAGTTTGGGGAATCAGCCCCAGCATTTT. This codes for CASSPGTDSLGNQPQHF.

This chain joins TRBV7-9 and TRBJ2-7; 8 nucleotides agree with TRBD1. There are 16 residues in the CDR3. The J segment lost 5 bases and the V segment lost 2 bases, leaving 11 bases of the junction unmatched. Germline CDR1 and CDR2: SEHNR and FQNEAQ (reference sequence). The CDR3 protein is CASSLPLLGTGHEQYF. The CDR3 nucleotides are TGTGCCAGCAGCTTACCCCTCCTCGGGACAGGTCACGAGCAGTACTTC. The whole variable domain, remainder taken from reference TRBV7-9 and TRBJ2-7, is DTGVSQNPRHKITKRGQNVTFRCDPISEHNRLYWYRQTLGQGPEFLTYFQNEAQLEKSRLLSDRFSAERPKGSFSTLEIQRTEQGDSAMYLCASSLPLLGTGHEQYFGPGTRLTVT.

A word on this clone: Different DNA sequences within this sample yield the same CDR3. The chain's CDR3 is CASSPPSGSSYEQYF. In nucleotides, the CDR3 is TGCGCCAGCAGCCCCCCTAGCGGGAGCTCCTACGAGCAGTACTTC. This rearrangement joins TRBV5-1 to TRBJ2-7, with 10 bases fitting TRBD2. This CDR3 has 15 amino acids. J lost 0 bases, V lost 4 bases, and 4 bases had no gene match. CDR1 is SGHRS and CDR2 is YFSETQ in the germline V gene.

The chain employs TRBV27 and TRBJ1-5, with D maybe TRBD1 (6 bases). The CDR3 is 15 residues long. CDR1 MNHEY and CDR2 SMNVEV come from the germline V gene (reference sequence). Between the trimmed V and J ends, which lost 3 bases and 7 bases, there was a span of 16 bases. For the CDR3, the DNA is TGTGCCAGCAGTTTCGGGTGGGGGCAAGGGCAGCCCCAGCATTTT. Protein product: CASSFGWGQGQPQHF.

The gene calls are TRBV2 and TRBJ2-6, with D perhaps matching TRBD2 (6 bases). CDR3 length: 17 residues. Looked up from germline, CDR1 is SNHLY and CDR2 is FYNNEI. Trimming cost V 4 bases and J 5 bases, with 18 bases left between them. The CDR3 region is CASSGAGPSIWANVLTF. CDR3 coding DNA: TGTGCCAGCAGTGGGGCGGGGCCCTCCATCTGGGCCAACGTCCTGACTTTC.

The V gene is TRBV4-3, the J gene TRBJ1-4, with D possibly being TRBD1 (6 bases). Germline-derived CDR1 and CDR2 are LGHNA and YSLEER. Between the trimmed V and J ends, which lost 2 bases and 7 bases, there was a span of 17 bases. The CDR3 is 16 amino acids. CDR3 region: CASSQPAQGGGEKLFF. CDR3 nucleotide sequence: TGCGCCAGCAGCCAACCTGCACAGGGTGGAGGTGAAAAACTGTTTTTT.

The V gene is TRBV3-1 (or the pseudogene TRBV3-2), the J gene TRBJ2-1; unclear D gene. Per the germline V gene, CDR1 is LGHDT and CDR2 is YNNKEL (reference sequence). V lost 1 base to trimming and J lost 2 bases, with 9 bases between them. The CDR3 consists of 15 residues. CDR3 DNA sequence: TGTGCCAGCAGCCAAGCAGGCAACACCTACAATGAGCAGTTCTTC. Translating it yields CASSQAGNTYNEQFF.

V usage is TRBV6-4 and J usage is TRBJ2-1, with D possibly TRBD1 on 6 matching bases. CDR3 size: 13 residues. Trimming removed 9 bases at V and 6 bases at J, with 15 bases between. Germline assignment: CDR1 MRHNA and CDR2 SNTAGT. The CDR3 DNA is TGTGCCAGTTCAGGGGATGGGGGCAATGAGCAGTTCTTC. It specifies CASSGDGGNEQFF.

The CDR3 protein is CASSLGTVAYEQYF. The CDR3 DNA reads as TGTGCCAGCAGCCTAGGGACAGTCGCCTACGAGCAGTACTTC. V is TRBV11-2 and J is TRBJ2-7; 7 bases map to TRBD1. This CDR3 comprises 14 residues. V lost 5 bases, J lost 2 bases, and 6 bases stayed unmatched. Germline CDR1 is SGHAT and CDR2 is FQNNGV. Full variable domain (outside the CDR3, taken from reference TRBV11-2 and TRBJ2-7): EAGVAQSPRYKIIEKRQSVAFWCNPISGHATLYWYQQILGQGPKLLIQFQNNGVVDDSQLPKDRFSAERLKGVDSTLKIQPAKLEDSAVYLCASSLGTVAYEQYFGPGTRLTVT.

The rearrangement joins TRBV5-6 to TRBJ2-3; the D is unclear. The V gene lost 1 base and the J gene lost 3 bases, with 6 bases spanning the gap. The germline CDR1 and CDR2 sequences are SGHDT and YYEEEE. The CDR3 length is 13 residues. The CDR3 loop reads CASSLQRTDTQYF. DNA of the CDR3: TGTGCCAGCAGCTTGCAACGGACAGATACGCAGTATTTT.

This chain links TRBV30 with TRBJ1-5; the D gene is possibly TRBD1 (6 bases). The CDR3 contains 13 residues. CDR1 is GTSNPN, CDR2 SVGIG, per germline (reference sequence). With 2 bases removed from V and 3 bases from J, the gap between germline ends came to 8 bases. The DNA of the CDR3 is TGTGCCTGGAGTAAGGGGGACAATCAGCCCCAGCATTTT. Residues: CAWSKGDNQPQHF.

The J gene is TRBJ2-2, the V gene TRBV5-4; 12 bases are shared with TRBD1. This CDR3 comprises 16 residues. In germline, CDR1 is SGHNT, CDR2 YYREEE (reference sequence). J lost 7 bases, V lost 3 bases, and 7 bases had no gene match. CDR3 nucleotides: TGTGCCAGCAGCTCCCGGGACAGGGGGCGAGGCGGGGAGCTGTTTTTT. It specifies CASSSRDRGRGGELFF.

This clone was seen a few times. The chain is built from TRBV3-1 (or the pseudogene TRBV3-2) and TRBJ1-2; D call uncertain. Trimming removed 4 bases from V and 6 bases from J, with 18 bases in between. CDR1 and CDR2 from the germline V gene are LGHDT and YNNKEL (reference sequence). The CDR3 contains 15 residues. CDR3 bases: TGTGCCAGCAGCCCCGTCGTGGAGTCTCATAATGGCTACACCTTC. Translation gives CASSPVVESHNGYTF.